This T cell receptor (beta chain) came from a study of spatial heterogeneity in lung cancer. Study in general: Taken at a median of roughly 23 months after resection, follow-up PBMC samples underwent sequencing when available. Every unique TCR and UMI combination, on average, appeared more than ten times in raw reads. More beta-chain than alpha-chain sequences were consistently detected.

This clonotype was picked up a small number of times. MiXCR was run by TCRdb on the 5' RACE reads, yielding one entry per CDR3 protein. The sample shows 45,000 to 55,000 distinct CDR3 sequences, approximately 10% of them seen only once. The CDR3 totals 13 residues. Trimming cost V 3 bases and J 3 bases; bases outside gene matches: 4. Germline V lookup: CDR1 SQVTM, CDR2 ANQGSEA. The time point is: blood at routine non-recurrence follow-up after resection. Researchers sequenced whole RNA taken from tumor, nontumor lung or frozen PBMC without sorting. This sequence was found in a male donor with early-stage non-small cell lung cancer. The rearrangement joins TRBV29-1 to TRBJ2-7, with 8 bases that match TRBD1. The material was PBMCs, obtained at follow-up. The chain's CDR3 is CSVDHGQGYEQYF. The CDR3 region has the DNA TGCAGCGTTGATCACGGACAGGGCTACGAGCAGTACTTC.